This T cell receptor (beta chain) originates from a study of shared clonotypes between healthy human individuals. V was cut by 2 bases and J by 5 bases, with 9 bases left in between. The germline V gene has CDR1 MDHEN and CDR2 SYDVKM. The CDR3 covers 13 residues. Here immunoSEQ multiplex PCR was the method, and the copy in TCRdb shows in-frame clones only, minus some. This sample carries fewer than 2.5 million clones, under 95% of them seen once, and the ten largest clones take 0.35% to 0.45%. This chain connects TRBV28 to TRBJ2-5; D unresolved. The material sequenced was naive CD4+ T cells from PBMCs. The subset is: CD45RA+ positively selected. This clonotype originated in a man aged 18 to 30 in good health. Some clones in this sample may be carry-over from other donors' samples. The CDR3 reads CASSLGRIETQYF. The CDR3 DNA is TGTGCCAGCAGTTTAGGTCGCATCGAGACCCAGTACTTC.